This TCR beta chain was profiled in a study of blood T cells in healthy people across ages. Together with a sample-barcoded 5' primer, a J-beta primer mix was included in a second PCR lasting roughly 6 to 12 cycles. TCRdb fed the 5' RACE reads into MiXCR, producing one record per CDR3 protein. The sample lists 800,000 or so distinct CDR3 sequences, 62% seen once, with 25% to 35% in the top ten. CDR1 and CDR2 from the germline V gene are LNHNV and YYDKDF (reference sequence). CDR3 length equals 13 residues. Unmatched junction bases numbered 2, after V lost 7 bases and J lost 3 bases. This clonotype was obtained from a man aged 30-40 years in good health. The V and J genes are TRBV15 and TRBJ2-2; 7 bases fit TRBD2. Sequenced material: blood. CDR3 in amino acids: CATKAGYTGELFF. CDR3 nucleotide sequence: TGTGCCACCAAAGCGGGATACACCGGGGAGCTGTTTTTT.